The clone carrying this T cell receptor beta chain has only a few counts. No antigen is known for it. V was cut by 2 bases and J by 4 bases, with 9 bases left in between. CDR3 length: 13 amino acids. Germline CDR1 is SEHNR and CDR2 is FQNEAQ (reference sequence). The sample belongs to a study of a mutant IDH1 vaccine in newly diagnosed glioma. Data came from immunoSEQ multiplex PCR; TCRdb stores just in-frame clones and leaves some out. The sample includes tens of thousands of clones, approximately 80% of them seen just once. Time point noted: week 47, end of study. In the vaccine, a single dose held 300 ug of the mutant IDH1 20-mer peptide, along with topical imiquimod.

V usage is TRBV7-9 and J usage is TRBJ2-7; D is undetermined. This receptor was identified in a man aged 18 to 29 with glioma. Some clones in this sample may be carry-over from other donors' samples. Sequenced here: PBMCs, sampled from a glioma patient whose treatment included an IDH1 peptide vaccine. CDR3 sequence (DNA): TGTGCCAGCAGCTTAAGTAGATGGTACGAGCAGTACTTC. It specifies CASSLSRWYEQYF.